The present T cell receptor beta chain was sequenced within a study of T cells in Graves' hyperthyroidism and ophthalmopathy. In this sample, this clonotype turned up many times. Template material for amplifying TCR beta CDR3 regions consisted of RNA transcripts. HTBI primers were employed in a first-round RT-PCR of the TCR CDR3. TCRdb reprocessed the multiplex PCR reads via MiXCR and lists one record per CDR3 protein. The sample carries hundreds of thousands of distinct CDR3 sequences, around 13% recorded once. Sequencing was done on a sample of blood. The clonotype was recovered from a woman under 30 with Graves' hyperthyroidism.

DNA for the CDR3: TGTGCCAGCAGCTTGACAAACACCATATATTTT. Its protein is CASSLTNTIYF. This chain connects TRBV11-2 to TRBJ1-3; unclear D gene. Germline V gene sequence: CDR1 SGHAT, CDR2 FQNNGV. V gave up 3 bases and J gave up 6 bases, with 3 bases separating them. The CDR3 has 11 amino acids.